This T cell receptor beta chain was observed in a study of T cells after yellow fever vaccination. J lost 0 bases, V lost 3 bases, and 1 base had no gene match. The germline V gene encodes CDR1 DFQATT and CDR2 SNEGSKA (reference sequence). The CDR3 runs to 14 residues. TCRdb called the 5' RACE reads again in MiXCR, with one record for every CDR3 protein. The table shows over 70,000 distinct CDR3 sequences, with approximately 7.5% occurring only once. The specimen was CD8+ T cells sorted from PBMCs, collected on the day of the yellow fever booster vaccination. The gene calls are TRBV20-1 and TRBJ2-1, with 8 nucleotides matching TRBD2. The sequence was collected from a young man who received the YFV17D yellow fever vaccine. CDR3 sequence (DNA): TGCAGTGCTAGCGGGAGGGTCTCCTACAATGAGCAGTTCTTC. Its protein is CSASGRVSYNEQFF.